This TCR beta chain was captured in a study of neoadjuvant anti-PD-1 for oral cavity cancer. Clones were sequenced by immunoSEQ multiplex PCR, and TCRdb holds only the in-frame ones, with some missing. The table includes more than 10,000 clones, about three fifths detected once. This clone was counted between two and nine times. The sample was PBMCs, taken before nivolumab (anti-PD-1) treatment. The sequence came from a person between 40 and 85 years old with oral cavity squamous cell carcinoma.

The CDR3 DNA reads as TGTGCCAGCAGTGAACGGAGGGGAACCTATAATTCACCCCTCCACTTT. Residues: CASSERRGTYNSPLHF. The chain joins TRBV6-1 to TRBJ1-6; tentative D call: TRBD1 (5 bases). V lost 2 bases, J lost 2 bases, and 10 bases lay in between. From germline, CDR1 is MNHNS and CDR2 SASEGT. The CDR3 length is 16 residues.